The T cell receptor (beta chain) described here comes from a study of post-analysis software for immune sequencing data (dated by TCRdb to 2014 to 2015). The study in broad terms: Disease courses on record covered relapsing-remitting, secondary progressive and progressive-relapsing multiple sclerosis, though some patients had no subtype annotation. The patient repertoires were set against 10 to 11 previously published healthy control repertoires from donors whose ages ranged from roughly 6 to 26 years. A subset of samples was prepared in parallel using single-end sample barcoding, then pooled and co-amplified after Illumina adapter ligation. On the study overall, not on this receptor specifically: Multiple sclerosis patients had significantly lower normalized Chao1 diversity than controls, a result that suggests substantial peripheral T-cell clonal expansion. Patients showed significantly higher frequencies than controls for roughly five TRBV segments, among them TRBV5-6, TRBV5-1 and TRBV20-1. Direct clustering with F measure revealed strong co-clustering of samples prepared in the same batch, which led to a batch-effect correction. The multiple sclerosis patient group was slightly younger than the control group.

Receptor amplification or capture employed PCR. The sequencer listed for this sample is Illumina HiSeq 2500. Unique molecular identifiers were incorporated into TCR beta cDNA libraries to reduce PCR and sequencing biases. Every 1 to 10 million input T cells yielded roughly 500,000 cDNA molecules, meaning each molecule approximated one T cell. The same protocol used for the earlier healthy control dataset was applied to prepare and sequence the patient libraries. Samples belonging to the same batch were prepared together, multiplexed and sequenced on a shared HiSeq lane. Regarding the original processing steps: MIGEC was used to process the raw barcoded reads, and molecular identifier groups with only a single read were discarded before consensus assembly and CDR3 extraction. VDJtools was used for post-analysis of the clonotype tables, with diversity normalized by down-sampling every dataset to the smallest sample size. To correct batch-related cross-sample contamination, repertoire overlap clustering matched CDR3 amino acid sequences but not nucleotide sequences. Through fastp at Q25 and MiXCR, TCRdb rebuilt clones from the public reads, retaining in-frame beta chains. Entries are consolidated by CDR3 protein sequence, retaining the most common genes and DNA. TCRdb, rather than the study authors, made the V and J calls. The sample has about 160,000 distinct CDR3 sequences on record, about 37% of them singletons. The ten largest clones represent 28% of the sample.

V ends up 0 bases short and J 11 bases short, with an unmatched junction base count of 21. The CDR1 and CDR2 encoded by the germline V gene (reference sequence) are MNHEY and SMNVEV. Taken from cysteine to phenylalanine, the CDR3 has 19 residues. CDR3 DNA is the only sequence kept; it has 57 bases, read in frame from the first base. Points on this clonotype: Its cognate antigen has yet to be identified. It has no much larger one-base neighbor in the sample; base qualities were not kept.

The time point label for this specimen denotes: second blood draw from one MS patient after hematopoietic stem cell transplantation. To demonstrate the VDJtools post-analysis software, TCR beta repertoires were profiled from the peripheral blood of 13 young patients with multiple sclerosis. The multiple sclerosis patients were children and adolescents between roughly 6 and 16 years of age. The clonotype comes from a girl aged 10-17 years with multiple sclerosis. Donor details come from another sample of the same person, matched by shared clones. Recombination connected TRBV27 to TRBJ2-5; 10 junctional bases match TRBD2. Sequencing was performed on blood, taken after autologous hematopoietic stem cell transplantation. Here the CDR3 is given as CASSLSLAGQSGLYNEQYF. The nucleotide sequence reads TGTGCCAGCAGTTTATCACTAGCGGGACAATCGGGGCTCTACAATGAGCAGTACTTC.